The present T cell receptor (beta chain) was sequenced within a study of T cells in Graves' hyperthyroidism and ophthalmopathy. Broader study findings: Most expanded thyroid clonotypes above 0.001 recurred in blood.

Clinical Activity Scores of at least 3, NOSPECS grades of at least 4 and durations under 3 months characterized ophthalmopathy patients. Diagnosing involved the use of clinical symptoms, serum thyroxine and TRAb, thyroid ultrasound and orbital computed tomography. This sample holds PBMCs from 10 ml fresh peripheral blood. A note on this clonotype: Its target is unknown.

RNA transcripts served as the template for amplifying TCR beta CDR3 regions. The TCR CDR3 first-round RT-PCR relied on the HTBI primer set. TCRdb itself ran the multiplex PCR reads through MiXCR, one entry per CDR3 protein. The data contain hundreds of thousands of distinct CDR3 sequences, more than 15% of them seen just once; the ten biggest clones take up approximately 3.5%. The sequence was collected from a middle-aged woman with Graves' ophthalmopathy. Sequencing was performed on blood.

This CDR3 is CSVKQGAGNTQYF. The CDR3 DNA sequence: TGCAGCGTGAAGCAGGGGGCCGGGAATACGCAGTATTTT. This chain uses TRBV29-1 with TRBJ2-3; 8 bases line up with TRBD1. The CDR3 length is 13 residues. From germline, CDR1 is SQVTM and CDR2 ANQGSEA. V was pared by 6 bases and J by 7 bases, with 9 bases of the junction left unmatched.